This T cell receptor delta chain came from a study of γδ T cells in repeated Plasmodium falciparum infection. Overall study: Sampling occurred at baseline, pre-infection for selected infections, and 21 days post-infection.

TCRdb re-called the multiplex PCR reads through CATT. The data show 50,000 or so delta-chain clones, about 1.6% seen once. This CDR3 is 16 amino acids long. Germline V CDR1 and CDR2: TSWWSYY, QGS. Flow sorting of PBMC yielded separate Vgamma9/Vdelta2+ and Vdelta2-negative gammadelta T cell populations for bulk repertoire analysis. This clone was seen a few times. The antigen remains undetermined. The protein given by TCRdb reflects a much larger clone and differs at residue 14 from this DNA's translation, likely from a read error; the protein shown is the DNA's translation. Study-level results: The Malian cohort came from a small rural village of predominantly one ethnic group.

This sequence joins TRDV1 and TRDJ1; D perhaps matches TRDD3 (5 bases). Sequencing was done on a sample of gamma-delta T cells from blood. The sequence came from a pool of human donors (malaria-infected and uninfected, not separated). In DNA form, the CDR3 reads TGTGCTCTTGGTGGGATCTGCGAACTTAAAACCGATAAACCCATCTTT. This gives the protein CALGGICELKTDKPIF.